This entry features one T cell receptor beta chain sequence. This clone has a handful of counts. Which antigen it targets is not known. Base qualities are not recorded, but no much larger clone differs from it by a single base. TCRbeta CDR3 regions were amplified from genomic DNA by means of the immunoSEQ Assay, a bias-controlled multiplex PCR. Processing in the source paper ran as follows. The number of nucleated cells in each sample was estimated from the amplification of reference gene primers within the assay. To quantify the absolute abundance of each unique TCRbeta CDR3 rearrangement, sequence reads were collapsed and filtered. Productive Simpson clonality was computed per sample as the square root of Simpson's diversity index over productive rearrangements. The immuneACCESS repertoire file appears here via TCRdb, limited to in-frame rearrangements. These files lack a portion of the clones; in checked studies, under half of the deficit traces to unresolved V genes, and the cause of the others is not known. Clonal size and the V and J genes are those of that table, whereas D and trimming came from the DNA. In this sample the table shows 95,000 to 150,000 clones, approximately 90% of which occur a single time. The top ten clones comprise about 4.5% of the sample.

The data are from a study of blood T cell repertoires in COVID-19 (dated by TCRdb to the early 2020s). Concerning the study at large: Samples from collaborators originated in the United States, Italy and Spain and spanned both the acute and convalescent phases of COVID-19. The prospective study material was composed of cDNA or gDNA derived from T cells, B-cell-depleted T cells, or PBMCs. The dataset comprised deeply sampled blood TCRbeta repertoires from subjects exposed to, actively infected with, or recovered from COVID-19. A freely available public database, intended as a resource for researchers studying the immune response to SARS-CoV-2, is where the repertoires were released. Samples were obtained from the ongoing ImmuneRACE study (first 160 participants) and from over 1,000 subjects provided by 6 global collaborators. The sample metadata nearly always contained a de-identified subject ID, COVID-19 status, age in years and sex. Where HLA class I and class II types were available, the types were taken from metadata supplied by the sample provider, not from assay-based typing.

From cysteine to phenylalanine, the CDR3 is 17 amino acids long. Only the CDR3 DNA stays, 51 bases, in frame from base 1. CDR1 and CDR2, looked up from the germline V gene, are LGHNA and YNFKEQ. Germline trimming amounts to 0 bases on V and 1 base on J, with 6 as the count of junction bases outside the gene matches. General findings and caveats noted by the study authors: Clinical and demographic metadata were provided uncurated, with the amount varying by source and participant.

Whole blood was collected in K2EDTA tubes by collaborating institutions according to the institutions' own protocols. For TCRbeta analysis, collaborators shipped samples in one of three forms: frozen whole blood, isolated PBMCs, or DNA extracted from either of those sample types. The source material was peripheral blood. This TCR was recovered from a man aged 40-49 years with acute or convalescent COVID-19. Rearrangement joined TRBV4-2 to TRBJ2-5, with 9 bases matching TRBD2. This receptor has the CDR3 CASSQDSGLAIQETQYF. The base sequence is TGTGCCAGCAGCCAAGACTCGGGACTAGCAATCCAAGAGACCCAGTACTTC.